This T cell receptor (beta chain) stems from a study of tumor-infiltrating lymphocytes in primary liver carcinoma. About the study: Tumor staging was T1-T3 N0M0; sizes spanned about 4 to 10 cm across.

In regard to this clonotype: One base away lies a much larger clone, so this may be a sequencing read error.

The germline CDR1 and CDR2 sequences are SQVTM and ANQGSEA. The length of the CDR3 is 14 residues. After removal of 6 bases from V and 4 bases from J, the junction contained 10 bases not matched to a gene. A constant-region primer primed TCR beta cDNA synthesis from roughly 520 ng of total RNA. For TCR beta, libraries were produced by three nested multiplex PCR rounds using slightly modified ARM-PCR. A C-beta reverse primer was combined with TRBV1-TRBV30 forward primers in the first two PCR rounds, and each round had about 10 cycles. TCRdb used MiXCR to reprocess the multiplex PCR reads, holding one entry per CDR3 protein. The sample yields fewer than 350,000 distinct CDR3 sequences, 50% to 70% seen once. In addition to blood RNA drawn from unsorted whole blood, germline DNA was extracted.

The sample taken for sequencing was peripheral blood. This clonotype was obtained from a man aged 35 to 55 with primary liver carcinoma and hepatitis B virus infection. The rearrangement uses TRBV29-1 and TRBJ2-3, with 7 bases that match TRBD1. CDR3 sequence: CSVLRGGWADTQYF. The CDR3 nucleotides read TGCAGCGTCCTAAGAGGGGGCTGGGCAGATACGCAGTATTTT.